Presented here are 26 T cell receptor beta chains from one specimen sequenced in a study of tumor and adjacent non-tumor tissue in lung cancer. The library came from three nested PCR rounds adapted from ARM-PCR protocols. TCRdb re-derived calls from the multiplex PCR reads in MiXCR, one entry per CDR3 protein. The sample holds about 200,000 distinct CDR3 sequences; about 76% are singletons and the top ten take approximately 26%. The template was RNA from unsorted bulk tissue. Sequencing was done on a sample of lung tumor tissue. Receptors were obtained from a man aged 60 to 75 with non-small cell lung cancer.

This clonotype was found once. V is TRBV11-3 and J is TRBJ2-7; D gene uncertain. The CDR3 is 15 amino acids. With 4 bases removed from V and 3 bases from J, the gap between germline ends came to 16 bases. CDR1 SGHNT and CDR2 YENEEA come from the germline V gene. CDR3 loop: CASSSSAIIDYEQYF. The DNA for the CDR3 is TGTGCCAGCAGCTCCTCAGCTATCATCGACTACGAGCAGTACTTC.

The count of this clonotype is one. The CDR3 carries no conserved terminal phenylalanine or tryptophan, so it likely arises from a read error. The rearrangement joins TRBV12-5 to TRBJ1-1, with D perhaps matching TRBD1 (6 bases). Germline loops: CDR1 LGHNT, CDR2 FRNRAP. Trimming shortened V by 3 bases and J by 5 bases, and 25 bases separated the two germline ends. The CDR3 sequence is 18 residues long. DNA for the CDR3: TGTGCTAGTGGTTTCCGACTGGGGGGGCTTGTGGGGCGGACTGAAGCTTTCCTT. The encoded protein is CASGFRLGGLVGRTEAFL.

For this clonotype: This may come from a read error, since a much larger clone is one base off. V usage is TRBV20-1 and J usage is TRBJ2-5; tentatively, D is TRBD1 or TRBD2 (5 bases each). CDR3 size: 15 residues. Germline V gene lookup returns CDR1 DFQATT and CDR2 SNEGSKA (reference sequence). The CDR3 protein is CSARWGSAPQETHYF. Written as DNA, the CDR3 is TGCAGTGCTAGGTGGGGGTCGGCTCCCCAAGAGACCCATTACTTC.

In regard to this clonotype: This sequence may be a read error, since a much larger clone differs from it by one base. The chain employs TRBV20-1 and TRBJ2-7, with D perhaps matching TRBD1 or TRBD2 (5 bases each). CDR3 length: 14 amino acids. Between the trimmed V and J ends, which lost 2 bases and 5 bases, there was a span of 16 bases. Germline V gene lookup returns CDR1 DFQATT and CDR2 SNEGSKA (reference sequence). The CDR3 nucleotides read TGCAGTGCTAGACCACCGGGACCAGCGGACGAGCAGTACTTC. Amino acids: CSARPPGPADEQYF.

On this clonotype: The junction does not match germline at one end; this may be a read error. The V gene is TRBV4-1, the J gene TRBJ2-3; a possible D gene is TRBD2 (5 bases). The CDR3 sequence is 18 residues long. Germline CDR1 and CDR2: MGHRA and YSYEKL. The CDR3 bases are TGCGCCAGCAGCCAAGATTGGATAGCGTACACTGGCACAGATACGAAGTATTTT. Translation gives CASSQDWIAYTGTDTKYF.

This clonotype appeared a single time. A single base separates this from a much larger clone, so it may be a read error. The chain is built from TRBV12-3 or TRBV12-4 and TRBJ1-6, with D hard to call. The length of the CDR3 is 12 residues. CDR3 loop: CASSLGGSPFHF. The CDR3 nucleotides are TGTGCCAGCAGTTTAGGTGGTTCACCCTTCCACTTT.

Comments on this clonotype: Being one base from a much bigger clone, this may be a read error. The CDR3 end shows no conserved phenylalanine or tryptophan, and so a read error is likely. The chain is built from TRBV12-3 or TRBV12-4 and TRBJ1-1, with D perhaps TRBD1 (5 bases). The CDR3 has 12 amino acids. The V end lost 4 bases, the J end lost 6 bases, and 9 bases lay between the germline ends. The CDR3 nucleotides read TGTGCCAGCAGTTGGACAAGTCCTGAAGCTTTCCTT. Residues: CASSWTSPEAFL.

CDR3 in amino acids: CASSVGSGGTDTQYF. The CDR3 coding sequence is TGTGCCAGCAGCGTTGGGTCAGGGGGCACAGATACGCAGTATTTT. This chain links TRBV7-9 with TRBJ2-3; TRBD1 is a possible D gene (6 bases). This CDR3 comprises 15 residues. Germline V gene data show CDR1 as SEHNR and CDR2 as FQNEAQ (reference sequence). V lost 5 bases to trimming and J lost 1 base, with 13 bases between them.

This clonotype was detected many times. The chain combines TRBV11-1 with TRBJ2-7, with D possibly being TRBD1 (6 bases). Germline V gene data show CDR1 as SGHAT and CDR2 as FQDESV (reference sequence). V was pared by 5 bases and J by 1 base, with 18 bases between. The CDR3 is 16 residues long. The CDR3 DNA reads as TGTGCCAGCAGCCCCCCGACCGGGACAAGTTCCTACGAGCAGTACTTC. Translating gives CASSPPTGTSSYEQYF. The whole variable domain, filled in from reference TRBV11-1 and TRBJ2-7, reads EAEVAQSPRYKITEKSQAVAFWCDPISGHATLYWYRQILGQGPELLVQFQDESVVDDSQLPKDRFSAERLKGVDSTLKIQPAELGDSAMYLCASSPPTGTSSYEQYFGPGTRLTVT.

Worth noting for this clonotype: A junction boundary mismatches the germline segment, possibly from a read error. The chain is built from TRBV11-2 and TRBJ1-1, with D uncertain. Germline CDR1 is SGHAT and CDR2 is FQNNGV. The CDR3 runs to 11 residues. In DNA, the CDR3 is TGTGCCAGCAGCACGTACACTGAAGCTTCCTTT. Protein: CASSTYTEASF.

This rearrangement joins TRBV12-3 or TRBV12-4 to TRBJ2-7; the match to TRBD1 covers 9 bases. After removal of 4 bases from V and 6 bases from J, the junction contained 10 bases not matched to a gene. The CDR3 sequence is 15 residues long. Here the CDR3 DNA reads TGTGCCAGCAGTTCGACGGGACAGGGTGTAGGCGAGCAGTACTTC. Residues: CASSSTGQGVGEQYF.

This clonotype was seen just once. The junction does not match germline at one end; this may be a read error. This rearrangement joins TRBV5-4 to TRBJ2-5, with 7 bases that match TRBD2. The CDR3 contains 14 residues. From germline, CDR1 is SGHNT and CDR2 YYREEE (reference sequence). CDR3 residues: CASSPLAAQETRYF. CDR3 coding DNA: TGTGCCAGCAGCCCTCTAGCGGCCCAAGAGACCCGGTACTTC.

The V call is TRBV5-6, the J call TRBJ2-5, with TRBD1 as a possible D gene (5 bases). The CDR3 is made up of 17 amino acids. V was pared by 0 bases and J by 2 bases, with 17 bases between. The germline gives CDR1 SGHDT, CDR2 YYEEEE. CDR3 DNA: TGTGCCAGCAGCTTGGAAGGGGTAGGACGAGCTCAAGAGACCCAGTACTTC. This gives the protein CASSLEGVGRAQETQYF.

This clonotype has just one count. The junction shows a germline mismatch at one end, possibly a read error. V is TRBV20-1 and J is TRBJ2-3; maybe TRBD1 (5 bases). Per germline, CDR1 DFQATT and CDR2 SNEGSKA (reference sequence). The CDR3 is 13 amino acids. CDR3: CNAPPPRVDTQYF. The CDR3 DNA is TGCAATGCTCCTCCCCCCAGGGTTGATACGCAATATTTT.

Note on this clonotype: A single base separates this from a much larger clone, so it may be a read error. The chain carries TRBV12-3 or TRBV12-4 and TRBJ1-3; D unclear. The V end was cut by 2 bases, the J end by 3 bases, with 11 bases between. The CDR3 sequence is 15 residues long. In DNA, the CDR3 is TGTGCCAGCAGTTTAAGACATGATCTTGGAAACACCATATATTTT. Protein product: CASSLRHDLGNTIYF.

V and J are TRBV20-1 and TRBJ2-7; D gene ambiguous. The ends were cut back, 4 bases at V and 6 bases at J, with 13 bases in the middle. The length of the CDR3 is 12 residues. Germline CDR1 reads DFQATT; CDR2 reads SNEGSKA (reference sequence). CDR3 bases: TGCAGTGCTATACTGTCGGGCCCCGAGCAGTACTTC. Translation gives CSAILSGPEQYF.

The chain is built from TRBV11-3 and TRBJ1-2; D perhaps matches TRBD1 (5 bases). This CDR3 is built from 13 residues. Trimming shortened V by 1 base and J by 8 bases, and 11 bases separated the two germline ends. Germline CDR1 is SGHNT and CDR2 is YENEEA. DNA for the CDR3: TGTGCCAGCAGCTTAGTAGGGGAATGGGGCTACACCTTC. Protein: CASSLVGEWGYTF.

The gene calls are TRBV4-3 and TRBJ2-6; D is possibly TRBD1 (5 bases). V lost 0 bases, J lost 14 bases, and 20 bases lay in between. This CDR3 comprises 16 residues. Germline values: CDR1 LGHNA, CDR2 YSLEER. CDR3 nucleotide sequence: TGCGCCAGCAGCCAAGAGGCGGTCTCTGGGGCCATCCTCCTGACTTTC. It specifies CASSQEAVSGAILLTF.

The chain links TRBV29-1 to TRBJ1-5; D unresolved. The germline CDR1 and CDR2 sequences are SQVTM and ANQGSEA. This CDR3 is built from 13 residues. Trimming cost V 4 bases and J 0 bases, with 7 bases left between them. The CDR3 loop reads CSVVENSNQPQHF. The CDR3 DNA reads TGCAGCGTTGTTGAGAATAGCAATCAGCCCCAGCATTTT.

Points on this clonotype: A much larger clone sits a single nucleotide away, making a read error possible. The V call is TRBV20-1, the J call TRBJ2-3, with 9 positions matching TRBD2. Germline lookup yields CDR1 DFQATT and CDR2 SNEGSKA (reference sequence). The length of the CDR3 is 14 residues. The CDR3 bases are TGCAGTGCCCACCATTCGGGACTAGCAGATACGCAGTGTTTT. It codes for CSAHHSGLADTQCF.

This clonotype came up once. The chain links TRBV5-6 to TRBJ1-6; TRBD1 agrees at 9 bases. Losses at the gene ends were 8 bases for V and 6 bases for J; bases not matched to a gene: 15. Germline assignment: CDR1 SGHDT and CDR2 YYEEEE. CDR3 size: 17 residues. CDR3 nucleotide sequence: TGTGCCAGTAACCTACTACAGGGGGCAGATTGTAATTCACCCCTCCACTTT. Translated, it gives CASNLLQGADCNSPLHF.

This sequence joins TRBV7-8 and TRBJ2-3; possible D gene TRBD1, 5 bases. The DNA end favors TRBJ1-5, so the J call may be wrong. The CDR3 consists of 14 residues. Per germline, CDR1 SGHVS and CDR2 FQNEAQ. The CDR3 here is CASSLSLVTDTQHF. Here the CDR3 DNA reads TGTGCCAGCAGCTTATCGCTAGTGACAGATACGCAGCATTTT.

This sequence joins TRBV20-1 and TRBJ1-2; D not resolved. CDR3 length equals 13 residues. V lost 1 base to trimming and J lost 8 bases, with 14 bases between them. Germline lookup yields CDR1 DFQATT and CDR2 SNEGSKA (reference sequence). The CDR3: CSARVHSLRGYTF. The CDR3 DNA reads TGCAGTGCTAGAGTCCACAGTCTCCGGGGCTACACCTTC.

The chain has TRBV4-1 and TRBJ2-5, with D unresolved. The V and J ends lost 5 bases and 1 base respectively, with 17 bases between them. The CDR3 is 16 residues long. Germline V CDR1 and CDR2: MGHRA, YSYEKL. The CDR3 sequence: CASSKGLIGFQETQYF. Here the CDR3 DNA reads TGCGCCAGCAGCAAAGGGTTGATCGGCTTCCAAGAGACCCAGTACTTC.

The gene calls are TRBV5-6 and TRBJ2-5; 9 bases agree with TRBD1. J lost 5 bases, V lost 0 bases, and 8 bases had no gene match. Germline loops: CDR1 SGHDT, CDR2 YYEEEE. CDR3 length: 16 amino acids. DNA of the CDR3: TGTGCCAGCAGCTTGGGGACAGGGGTTCGGGAGGAGACCCAGTACTTC. This gives the protein CASSLGTGVREETQYF.

With regard to this clonotype: This may come from a read error, since a much larger clone is one base off. This chain uses TRBV20-1 with TRBJ2-5; D not resolved. The germline V gene has CDR1 DFQATT and CDR2 SNEGSKA (reference sequence). Trimming shortened V by 6 bases and J by 1 base, and 21 bases separated the two germline ends. The length of the CDR3 is 16 residues. The CDR3 DNA sequence: TGCAGTGCAAGGGCGCCCTTCTACATGGGCCAAGAGACCCAGTACTTC. As protein: CSARAPFYMGQETQYF.